This T cell receptor beta chain was captured in a study of blood T cell repertoires in COVID-19 (dated by TCRdb to about 2020). For the wider study: The collaborator samples originated in the United States, Italy and Spain and spanned the acute and convalescent phases of COVID-19. The material from the prospective study consisted of cDNA or gDNA derived from T cells, B-cell-depleted T cells, or PBMCs. The dataset comprised deeply sampled blood TCRbeta repertoires from subjects exposed to, actively infected with, or recovered from COVID-19. The repertoires were made available in a free public database intended to serve as a resource for research on the immune response to SARS-CoV-2. Samples came from the ongoing ImmuneRACE study (first 160 participants) plus 1,254 subjects from 6 global collaborators. Sample metadata almost always included a de-identified subject ID, COVID-19 status, age in years and sex. Where available, HLA class I and class II types were obtained from metadata supplied by the sample provider rather than from assay-based typing. The full study reports these points: The amount of clinical and demographic metadata varied by source and participant and was provided uncurated.

The immunoSEQ Assay, a bias-controlled multiplex PCR, was used to amplify TCRbeta CDR3 regions from genomic DNA. The published analysis was carried out like this. Nucleated cell counts per sample were estimated from amplification of reference gene primers within the assay. To quantify the absolute abundance of each unique TCRbeta CDR3 rearrangement, sequence reads were collapsed and filtered. For each sample, productive Simpson clonality was calculated by taking the square root of Simpson's diversity index across productive rearrangements. TCRdb obtained this table from immuneACCESS and retained in-frame rearrangements with V and J assigned. These tables miss some clones; where compared with another copy, unresolved V genes account for less than half of the shortfall, and the remainder is unexplained. The DNA was the basis for D and trimming; V, J and clone size are from that table. This sample is represented by approximately 240,000 clones; roughly 88% of them were singletons. The top ten clones comprise 1.4% of the sample.

Note on this clone: Its binding antigen is unknown. No clone much larger than this one lies a single base away; base qualities are absent.

Another Seattle source contributed samples from volunteer blood donors who had recovered from COVID-19. Each collaborating institution followed its own protocols to collect whole blood in K2EDTA tubes. For TCRbeta analysis, collaborators shipped samples in one of three forms: frozen whole blood, isolated PBMCs, or DNA extracted from either of those sample types. This receptor was identified in a woman in her forties who had recovered from COVID-19. The sequenced material came from peripheral blood.

The CDR3 reads CAISEAGQGQSYNEQFF. The nucleotide sequence is TGTGCCATCAGTGAAGCGGGACAGGGTCAGTCTTACAATGAGCAGTTCTTC. This sequence uses TRBV10-3 and TRBJ2-1, with 9 bases matching TRBD1. Compared with germline, V lacks 3 bases and J lacks 4 bases; bases without a gene match: 10. The CDR3 covers 17 residues, taking in both the cysteine and the phenylalanine. The sequence is cut down to CDR3 DNA, 51 bases in frame from base 1. The CDR1 and CDR2 encoded by the germline V gene are ENHRY and SYGVKD.